Listed here are 32 T cell receptor beta chains from one sample, sequenced in a study of blood T cell repertoires in COVID-19. Measured with immunoSEQ multiplex PCR; TCRdb has only the in-frame clones, and not every one. The sample lists about 120,000 clones, roughly 79% occurring once. The sample taken for sequencing was peripheral blood. The receptors shown here come from a human donor in a cohort sampled during active COVID-19.

The CDR3 sequence: CAISSGETQYF. CDR3 in DNA: TGTGCCATCAGTTCCGGAGAGACCCAGTACTTC. The chain recombines TRBV10-3 with TRBJ2-5; D gene unclear. There are 11 residues in the CDR3. V lost 5 bases, J lost 4 bases, and 5 bases lay in between. From germline, CDR1 is ENHRY and CDR2 SYGVKD.

The chain links TRBV6-6 to TRBJ2-7; D is possibly TRBD1 (6 bases). The V end was cut by 6 bases, the J end by 2 bases, with 17 bases between. CDR3 length: 15 residues. Germline V CDR1 and CDR2: MNHNY, SVGAGI (reference sequence). This CDR3 reads CASSTTGLATYEQYF. CDR3 bases: TGTGCCAGCAGCACCACAGGGTTAGCCACCTACGAGCAGTACTTC.

The V call is TRBV6-6, the J call TRBJ2-7; 7 positions match TRBD2. The CDR3 runs to 14 residues. V trimming: 7 bases; J trimming: 2 bases; junction bases outside the gene matches: 8. Germline assignment: CDR1 MNHNY and CDR2 SVGAGI (reference sequence). The DNA for the CDR3 is TGTGCCAGCAAAATAGGGGAGGGGACCTACGAGCAGTACTTC. It is translated as CASKIGEGTYEQYF.

The V gene is TRBV3-1 (or the pseudogene TRBV3-2), the J gene TRBJ1-5; D unclear. V lost 1 base to trimming and J lost 6 bases, with 16 bases between them. This CDR3 has 16 amino acids. The germline V gene has CDR1 LGHDT and CDR2 YNNKEL (reference sequence). DNA for the CDR3: TGTGCCAGCAGCCAAGGTGATCATCCGAGGAGTCAGCCCCAGCATTTT. This gives the protein CASSQGDHPRSQPQHF.

The chain carries TRBV6-5 and TRBJ2-1, with a tentative D call TRBD2 (6 bases). CDR3 size: 11 residues. V was trimmed by 2 bases and J by 12 bases, leaving 8 bases between them. Germline CDR1 MNHEY, CDR2 SVGAGI. Here the CDR3 reads CASSYRDSQFF. CDR3 DNA: TGTGCCAGCAGTTACCGGGACTCGCAGTTCTTC.

The chain couples TRBV3-1 (or the pseudogene TRBV3-2) to TRBJ2-7, with 12 nucleotides matching TRBD2. V gave up 4 bases and J gave up 2 bases; unmatched junction bases: 6. Germline V gene data show CDR1 as LGHDT and CDR2 as YNNKEL (reference sequence). The CDR3 runs to 16 residues. CDR3 in DNA: TGTGCCAGCAGCCGTTTGACTAGCGGGGGCCCCTACGAGCAGTACTTC. Its translation is CASSRLTSGGPYEQYF.

V gene TRBV6-6 combines with J gene TRBJ1-4; D is unclear. The CDR3 has 16 residues. V was pared by 6 bases and J by 4 bases, with 18 bases between. Germline CDR1 and CDR2: MNHNY and SVGAGI (reference sequence). Here the CDR3 DNA reads TGTGCCAGCAGAACCCGTCGAGGCAGCGATAATGAAAAACTGTTTTTT. This sequence encodes CASRTRRGSDNEKLFF.

The rearrangement links TRBV30 to TRBJ2-5, with 12 nucleotides matching TRBD2. CDR3 length: 14 residues. Per the germline V gene, CDR1 is GTSNPN and CDR2 is SVGIG (reference sequence). The trim removed 3 bases at V and 2 bases at J, leaving 1 base unmatched. The CDR3: CAWSGLAGQETQYF. The CDR3 DNA is TGTGCCTGGAGCGGACTAGCGGGACAAGAGACCCAGTACTTC.

This chain uses TRBV7-2 with TRBJ2-7; perhaps TRBD2 as D (6 bases). Germline CDR1 SGHTA, CDR2 FQGNSA. Trimming cost V 6 bases and J 7 bases, with 13 bases left between them. The CDR3 extends over 12 amino acids. The chain's CDR3 is CASRSGGTEQYF. CDR3 nucleotides: TGTGCCAGCAGGTCTGGAGGGACTGAGCAGTACTTC.

The sample holds a few counts of this clone. The gene calls are TRBV2 and TRBJ1-4; no clear D. The CDR3 covers 13 residues. Germline-derived CDR1 and CDR2 are SNHLY and FYNNEI. Trimming took 5 bases from V and 8 from J, leaving 12 bases between them. DNA for the CDR3: TGTGCCAGCAGTCGATCCGTCGGGGAAAAACTGTTTTTT. This gives the protein CASSRSVGEKLFF.

The chain couples TRBV7-2 to TRBJ2-5; D possibly corresponds to TRBD2 (6 bases). The CDR3 length is 14 residues. CDR1 and CDR2 (germline): SGHTA, FQGNSA. V was shortened by 5 bases and J by 2 bases, with 12 bases between the two germline ends. CDR3 protein: CASSPGLRQETQYF. As DNA, the CDR3 is TGTGCCAGCAGCCCGGGACTGAGACAAGAGACCCAGTACTTC.

The rearrangement joins TRBV2 to TRBJ2-7, with TRBD1 identical over 7 bases. This CDR3 region has 14 residues. Trimming removed 5 bases from V and 3 bases from J; junction bases left unmatched: 7. Germline V lookup: CDR1 SNHLY, CDR2 FYNNEI. CDR3 amino acids: CASSTPRTGYEQYF. Written as DNA, the CDR3 is TGTGCCAGCAGTACCCCACGGACAGGCTACGAGCAGTACTTC. The full variable domain, completed using reference TRBV2 and TRBJ2-7, is EPEVTQTPSHQVTQMGQEVILRCVPISNHLYFYWYRQILGQKVEFLVSFYNNEISEKSEIFDDQFSVERPDGSNFTLKIRSTKLEDSAMYFCASSTPRTGYEQYFGPGTRLTVT.

This clone was detected only once. The gene calls are TRBV2 and TRBJ1-2; 7 bases match TRBD1. Germline loops: CDR1 SNHLY, CDR2 FYNNEI. V gave up 5 bases and J gave up 4 bases; unmatched junction bases: 7. The length of the CDR3 is 14 residues. CDR3 loop: CASSLPGQIYGYTF. The DNA of the CDR3 is TGTGCCAGCAGTTTACCGGGACAGATCTATGGCTACACCTTC.

This chain uses TRBV12-2 with TRBJ2-7; TRBD2, the D gene given by the table, was not confirmed from the DNA. TRBV12-2 represents a pseudogene. The CDR3 has 15 amino acids. CDR3 residues: CASRSGLAKPYEQYF. Here the CDR3 DNA reads TGTGCAAGTCGATCCGGACTAGCGAAACCCTACGAGCAGTACTTC.

CDR3: CASSPGLGGTEAFF. In DNA, the CDR3 is TGTGCCAGCAGCCCAGGACTGGGTGGCACTGAAGCTTTCTTT. V gene TRBV27 combines with J gene TRBJ1-1, with D hard to call. Between the trimmed V and J ends, which lost 6 bases and 4 bases, there was a span of 15 bases. This CDR3 contains 14 residues. Germline V gene lookup returns CDR1 MNHEY and CDR2 SMNVEV (reference sequence).

This clone occurred once. The V call is TRBV6-5, the J call TRBJ1-1; D is perhaps TRBD1 (5 bases). The CDR3 has 13 residues. Germline CDR1 is MNHEY and CDR2 is SVGAGI. The V end was cut by 4 bases, the J end by 6 bases, with 12 bases between. CDR3 region: CASSFRVSAEAFF. CDR3 bases: TGTGCCAGCAGTTTCAGGGTTTCGGCTGAAGCTTTCTTT.

The chain joins TRBV4-3 to TRBJ1-1; D ambiguous. The CDR3 runs to 15 residues. Germline loops: CDR1 LGHNA, CDR2 YSLEER. Trimming removed 1 base from V and 0 bases from J, with 9 bases in between. The CDR3 spells CASSQVATMNTEAFF. DNA for the CDR3: TGCGCCAGCAGCCAAGTAGCTACTATGAACACTGAAGCTTTCTTT.

The V call is TRBV7-2, the J call TRBJ1-2; the D is unclear. V shed 5 bases and J shed 4 bases, with 17 bases lying between them. The CDR3 is 15 residues long. Germline CDR1 and CDR2: SGHTA and FQGNSA. CDR3 protein: CASSLGGSQIYGYTF. Here the CDR3 DNA reads TGTGCCAGCAGCCTAGGCGGGTCCCAGATCTATGGCTACACCTTC. The full variable domain, in which reference TRBV7-2 and TRBJ1-2 provide the parts outside the CDR3, is GAGVSQSPSNKVTEKGKDVELRCDPISGHTALYWYRQSLGQGLEFLIYFQGNSAPDKSGLPSDRFSAERTGGSVSTLTIQRTQQEDSAVYLCASSLGGSQIYGYTFGSGTRLTVV.

This chain connects TRBV5-5 to TRBJ2-7, with D possibly TRBD1 on 6 matching bases. V was shortened by 2 bases and J by 2 bases, with 14 bases between the two germline ends. Germline CDR1 reads SGHKS; CDR2 reads YYEKEE (reference sequence). This CDR3 is 15 amino acids long. The CDR3 loop reads CASSFATGRPYEQYF. As DNA, the CDR3 is TGTGCCAGCAGCTTTGCTACAGGGAGACCCTACGAGCAGTACTTC.

This clone was counted only a few times. For the CDR3, the DNA is TGTGCCAGCAGCCCCAGGACTAGCGGGTACGAGCAGTACTTC. It encodes CASSPRTSGYEQYF. The V call is TRBV7-9, the J call TRBJ2-7; TRBD2 agrees at 11 bases. V trimming: 5 bases; J trimming: 4 bases; junction bases outside the gene matches: 4. Germline CDR1 and CDR2: SEHNR and FQNEAQ (reference sequence). The CDR3 loop spans 14 amino acids.

The chain is built from TRBV4-1 and TRBJ1-5; 9 bases match TRBD1. The length of the CDR3 is 16 residues. Losses at the gene ends were 3 bases for V and 2 bases for J; bases not matched to a gene: 5. Germline V gene sequence: CDR1 MGHRA, CDR2 YSYEKL. The CDR3 sequence is CASSQGTGIGNQPQHF. In DNA, the CDR3 is TGCGCCAGCAGCCAGGGGACAGGGATTGGCAATCAGCCCCAGCATTTT.

CDR3 sequence: CASSPNTGSNQPQHF. CDR3 nucleotides: TGCGCCAGCAGCCCGAATACAGGTAGCAATCAGCCCCAGCATTTT. The chain couples TRBV5-1 to TRBJ1-5; weak D call: TRBD1 (5 bases). Between the trimmed V and J ends, which lost 4 bases and 0 bases, there was a span of 11 bases. Germline values: CDR1 SGHRS, CDR2 YFSETQ. The CDR3 is 15 residues long.

This chain links TRBV19 with TRBJ2-6; D perhaps matches TRBD2 (5 bases). This CDR3 contains 22 residues. The germline CDR1 and CDR2 sequences are LNHDA and SQIVND (reference sequence). The germline V and J ends were trimmed by 3 bases and 0 bases, with 27 bases remaining between them. CDR3 DNA sequence: TGTGCCAGTAGTATGCGTGGTTGGGCAGTACTGGAGGTATTCTCTGGGGCCAACGTCCTGACTTTC. Protein: CASSMRGWAVLEVFSGANVLTF. Variable domain in full (rest from reference TRBV19 and TRBJ2-6): DGGITQSPKYLFRKEGQNVTLSCEQNLNHDAMYWYRQDPGQGLRLIYYSQIVNDFQKGDIAEGYSVSREKKESFPLTVTSAQKNPTAFYLCASSMRGWAVLEVFSGANVLTFGAGSRLTVL.

The rearrangement links TRBV4-3 to TRBJ2-7, with D perhaps matching TRBD2 (5 bases). With 0 bases removed from V and 0 bases from J, the gap between germline ends came to 15 bases. The CDR3 loop spans 17 amino acids. Germline V CDR1 and CDR2: LGHNA, YSLEER. The CDR3 bases are TGCGCCAGCAGCCAAGATGGGCCTGCGGGCAGCTCCTACGAGCAGTACTTC. It yields the protein CASSQDGPAGSSYEQYF.

The genes are TRBV7-9 and TRBJ1-1; unclear D gene. V was cut by 2 bases and J by 6 bases, with 10 bases left in between. This CDR3 has 13 residues. Germline-derived CDR1 and CDR2 are SEHNR and FQNEAQ (reference sequence). The CDR3 is CASSLFADSEAFF. The CDR3, as DNA: TGTGCCAGCAGCTTATTTGCAGATTCTGAAGCTTTCTTT.

This chain joins TRBV14 and TRBJ1-2; D is perhaps TRBD1 (6 bases). V was trimmed by 5 bases and J by 2 bases, leaving 9 bases between them. Per the germline V gene, CDR1 is SGHDN and CDR2 is FVKESK. The CDR3 extends over 13 amino acids. The CDR3 protein is CASSSGQNYGYTF. In DNA form, the CDR3 reads TGTGCCAGCAGCTCGGGACAAAACTATGGCTACACCTTC. Full variable domain (rest looked up from reference TRBV14 and TRBJ1-2): EAGVTQFPSHSVIEKGQTVTLRCDPISGHDNLYWYRRVMGKEIKFLLHFVKESKQDESGMPNNRFLAERTGGTYSTLKVQPAELEDSGVYFCASSSGQNYGYTFGSGTRLTVV.

This chain connects TRBV10-1 to TRBJ1-2; 10 nucleotides align to TRBD1. The V segment lost 3 bases and the J segment 7 bases; nucleotides outside the gene matches: 11. The germline CDR1 and CDR2 sequences are WNHNN and SYGVQD (reference sequence). The CDR3 contains 16 residues. As DNA, the CDR3 is TGCGCCAGCAGTGATTATGACAGGGGGCATTGGGGTGGCTACACCTTC. This codes for CASSDYDRGHWGGYTF.

This chain joins TRBV20-1 and TRBJ2-7; the D gene is possibly TRBD2 (6 bases). The germline V gene has CDR1 DFQATT and CDR2 SNEGSKA (reference sequence). Trimming removed 5 bases from V and 6 bases from J, with 11 bases in between. The length of the CDR3 is 11 residues. The CDR3 reads CSAGDFLEQYF. CDR3 sequence (DNA): TGCAGTGCTGGGGACTTCCTCGAGCAGTACTTC.

The V and J genes are TRBV20-1 and TRBJ2-6; weak D call: TRBD1 (7 bases). V shed 3 bases and J shed 0 bases, with 18 bases lying between them. The CDR3 runs to 18 residues. Germline V gives CDR1 DFQATT, CDR2 SNEGSKA (reference sequence). As DNA, the CDR3 is TGCAGTGCTAGTCTGCGGGGACAGCCGTCCTCTGGGGCCAACGTCCTGACTTTC. Encoded protein: CSASLRGQPSSGANVLTF.

This chain joins TRBV12-3 or TRBV12-4 and TRBJ2-5; TRBD2 might be the D (5 bases). The CDR3 is made up of 13 amino acids. Trimming took off 7 bases at V and 4 bases at J, with 13 bases between the two ends. As DNA, the CDR3 is TGTGCCAGCAATTCCCCCGGGATAGAGACCCAGTACTTC. Its translation is CASNSPGIETQYF.

The V call is TRBV4-2, the J call TRBJ1-3, with D hard to call. CDR3 length: 16 amino acids. V was pared by 0 bases and J by 1 base, with 10 bases between. CDR1 and CDR2 from the germline V gene are LGHNA and YNFKEQ. The CDR3 DNA is TGTGCCAGCAGCCAAGATCGGTCGGGGTCTGGAAACACCATATATTTT. Amino acid sequence: CASSQDRSGSGNTIYF.

The chain is built from TRBV27 and TRBJ2-7; D unresolved. Per the germline V gene, CDR1 is MNHEY and CDR2 is SMNVEV (reference sequence). V was cut by 4 bases and J by 1 base, with 8 bases left in between. The CDR3 spans 13 residues. The CDR3 DNA sequence: TGTGCCAGCAGTTGGGCAGCATCCTACGAGCAGTACTTC. Amino acids: CASSWAASYEQYF.